Each of the 32 T cell receptor beta chains below was sequenced from the same sample in a study of brain metastases from non-small cell lung cancer. The protocol was immunoSEQ multiplex PCR, while the TCRdb copy is restricted to in-frame clones and leaves out a portion. The sample includes around 4,000 clones, nearly 90% seen only once; the top ten take more than 3%. The sequenced material came from primary lung tumor tissue. Source of these receptors: a donor at least 40 years old with non-small cell lung cancer.

The chain joins TRBV2 to TRBJ2-1, with 8 bases that match TRBD2. V trimming: 6 bases; J trimming: 2 bases; junction bases outside the gene matches: 3. The V gene's germline CDR1 is SNHLY and CDR2 FYNNEI. The CDR3 spans 14 residues. CDR3 nucleotide sequence: TGTGCCAGCAGCCAGACTAGCGCCTACAATGAGCAGTTCTTC. Translating gives CASSQTSAYNEQFF.

The chain combines TRBV28 with TRBJ2-5; no definite D call. CDR1 is MDHEN, CDR2 SYDVKM, per germline. Between the trimmed V and J ends, which lost 10 bases and 2 bases, there was a span of 5 bases. This CDR3 comprises 10 residues. The CDR3 reads CATRQETQYF. The CDR3 region has the DNA TGTGCCACCCGACAAGAGACCCAGTACTTC.

The CDR3 coding sequence is TGCGCCAGCAGCCAAGCGGCGGGACAGGGATTCTACGAGCAGTACTTC. This sequence encodes CASSQAAGQGFYEQYF. The chain combines TRBV4-3 with TRBJ2-7, with TRBD1 matching over 9 bases. CDR1 is LGHNA, CDR2 YSLEER, per germline. The CDR3 covers 16 residues. The trim removed 1 base at V and 3 bases at J, leaving 7 bases unmatched.

The chain joins TRBV7-9 to TRBJ2-7; the D gene is possibly TRBD1 (6 bases). The V end lost 6 bases, the J end lost 3 bases, and 15 bases lay between the germline ends. Germline V CDR1 and CDR2: SEHNR, FQNEAQ (reference sequence). The CDR3 contains 14 residues. The CDR3 loop reads CASSLTGNGYEQYF. As DNA, the CDR3 is TGTGCCAGCAGTCTTACAGGGAACGGCTACGAGCAGTACTTC. The variable domain in full, completed from reference TRBV7-9 and TRBJ2-7, reads DTGVSQNPRHKITKRGQNVTFRCDPISEHNRLYWYRQTLGQGPEFLTYFQNEAQLEKSRLLSDRFSAERPKGSFSTLEIQRTEQGDSAMYLCASSLTGNGYEQYFGPGTRLTVT.

The chain joins TRBV10-2 to TRBJ2-7; D not certain. There are 15 residues in the CDR3. CDR1 WSHSY and CDR2 SAAADI come from the germline V gene. V dropped 3 bases and J dropped 3 bases, with 15 bases sitting between them. CDR3 coding DNA: TGCGCCAGCAGTGATCCAGGAACCCTTTTCTACGAGCAGTACTTC. Translation: CASSDPGTLFYEQYF.

The chain joins TRBV5-1 to TRBJ2-1; 16 nucleotides match TRBD2. V was pared by 4 bases and J by 7 bases, with 5 bases of the junction left unmatched. This CDR3 contains 16 residues. CDR1 SGHRS and CDR2 YFSETQ come from the germline V gene. The DNA for the CDR3 is TGCGCCAGCAGCACGGGACTAGCGGGGGGGCTTAATGAGCAGTTCTTC. This encodes CASSTGLAGGLNEQFF. Full variable domain (outside the CDR3, taken from reference TRBV5-1 and TRBJ2-1): KAGVTQTPRYLIKTRGQQVTLSCSPISGHRSVSWYQQTPGQGLQFLFEYFSETQRNKGNFPGRFSGRQFSNSRSEMNVSTLELGDSALYLCASSTGLAGGLNEQFFGPGTRLTVL.

CDR3 residues: CASSEGGLEKYF. CDR3 DNA: TGTGCCAGCAGTGAAGGGGGTCTAGAGAAATACTTC. This chain links TRBV2 with TRBJ2-5; D is ambiguous. Germline V gene sequence: CDR1 SNHLY, CDR2 FYNNEI. The CDR3 is made up of 12 amino acids. Trimming shortened V by 1 base and J by 14 bases, and 14 bases separated the two germline ends.

This clone has just a few counts. This chain uses TRBV11-1 with TRBJ2-6; D is uncertain. Trimming took 5 bases from V and 1 from J, leaving 9 bases between them. The germline gives CDR1 SGHAT, CDR2 FQDESV (reference sequence). The CDR3 has 15 residues. The CDR3 here is CASSKDLSGANVLTF. DNA of the CDR3: TGTGCCAGCAGCAAGGACCTATCTGGGGCCAACGTCCTGACTTTC.

V and J are TRBV11-3 and TRBJ2-1; 10 bases match TRBD2. V trimming: 3 bases; J trimming: 6 bases; junction bases outside the gene matches: 8. Germline CDR1 and CDR2: SGHNT and YENEEA. The CDR3 length is 16 residues. CDR3 sequence (DNA): TGTGCCAGCAGCTTCATAGCGGGAGGTGCCCCCAATGAGCAGTTCTTC. Protein: CASSFIAGGAPNEQFF.

The gene calls are TRBV3-1 (or the pseudogene TRBV3-2) and TRBJ2-7; 9 positions agree with TRBD2. V gave up 3 bases and J gave up 1 base; unmatched junction bases: 7. Germline V CDR1 and CDR2: LGHDT, YNNKEL (reference sequence). The CDR3 length is 16 residues. The CDR3 sequence is CASSHFSGGESYEQYF. As DNA, the CDR3 is TGTGCCAGCAGCCATTTTAGCGGGGGTGAATCCTACGAGCAGTACTTC.

This clone has just a few counts. The V call is TRBV15, the J call TRBJ2-3; 7 bases map to TRBD1. In germline, CDR1 is LNHNV, CDR2 YYDKDF (reference sequence). J gave up 0 bases and V 9 bases, and 6 bases lay outside the gene matches. This CDR3 spans 14 amino acids. This CDR3 is CATKRDSSTDTQYF. CDR3 sequence (DNA): TGTGCCACGAAACGGGACAGTAGCACAGATACGCAGTATTTT. The variable domain in full, completed from reference TRBV15 and TRBJ2-3, reads DAMVIQNPRYQVTQFGKPVTLSCSQTLNHNVMYWYQQKSSQAPKLLFHYYDKDFNNEADTPDNFQSRRPNTSFCFLDIRSPGLGDTAMYLCATKRDSSTDTQYFGPGTRLTVL.

J is TRBJ1-6 and V is TRBV10-1; 10 nucleotides line up with TRBD1. Germline CDR1 reads WNHNN; CDR2 reads SYGVQD (reference sequence). This CDR3 has 12 amino acids. The CDR3 here is CVSGTGDSPLHF. CDR3 bases: TGCGTCTCCGGGACAGGGGATTCACCCCTCCACTTT.

The V call is TRBV3-1 (or the pseudogene TRBV3-2), the J call TRBJ1-1; 7 bases align to TRBD1. The V gene end was trimmed by 4 bases and the J gene end by 5 bases; junction bases not matched to a gene: 1. The CDR3 has 12 amino acids. The germline CDR1 and CDR2 sequences are LGHDT and YNNKEL (reference sequence). In DNA form, the CDR3 reads TGTGCCAGCAGCCCCAGGGGGACTGAAGCTTTCTTT. Its translation: CASSPRGTEAFF.

The gene calls are TRBV7-2 and TRBJ1-1, with 8 bases matching TRBD1. V was clipped by 5 bases and J by 4 bases; unmatched bases: 6. Germline V gene sequence: CDR1 SGHTA, CDR2 FQGNSA. The CDR3 has 14 amino acids. The CDR3, as DNA: TGTGCCAGCAGCCGTATACAGGGGGTCACTGAAGCTTTCTTT. Protein product: CASSRIQGVTEAFF.

The genes are TRBV19 and TRBJ2-7, with D tentatively TRBD2 (6 bases). Germline V CDR1 and CDR2: LNHDA, SQIVND (reference sequence). Trimming shortened V by 5 bases and J by 0 bases, and 8 bases separated the two germline ends. This CDR3 comprises 13 residues. The CDR3 DNA reads TGTGCCAGTAGTGTGGGACTCTCCTACGAGCAGTACTTC. Its protein product is CASSVGLSYEQYF.

The table lists this clone with a count of one. This CDR3 is also generated by other DNA sequences in the sample. The V gene is TRBV24-1, the J gene TRBJ2-1, with a tentative D call TRBD1 (6 bases). The CDR3 sequence is 13 residues long. Germline V gene lookup returns CDR1 KGHDR and CDR2 SFDVKD. Trimming stripped 4 bases from V and 7 bases from J, with 10 bases between. The CDR3 nucleotides read TGTGCCACCAGTGACAGGGGTTTGAATGAGCAGTTCTTC. It specifies CATSDRGLNEQFF.

V is TRBV29-1 and J is TRBJ1-1, with 8 bases matching TRBD1. V gave up 6 bases and J gave up 4 bases; unmatched junction bases: 4. The CDR3 contains 12 residues. In germline, CDR1 is SQVTM, CDR2 ANQGSEA. The CDR3 sequence is CSVGQGPTEAFF. CDR3 sequence (DNA): TGCAGCGTCGGACAGGGTCCCACTGAAGCTTTCTTT.

This rearrangement joins TRBV3-1 (or the pseudogene TRBV3-2) to TRBJ2-5; no reliable D call. CDR1 and CDR2 (germline): LGHDT, YNNKEL (reference sequence). V was cut by 3 bases and J by 8 bases, with 13 bases left in between. The CDR3 contains 13 residues. The CDR3: CASSQPLSVTQYF. The CDR3 DNA follows: TGTGCCAGCAGCCAGCCGCTTTCGGTAACCCAGTACTTC.

V usage is TRBV12-5 and J usage is TRBJ1-4; TRBD1 agrees at 7 bases. The CDR3 is 17 residues long. J was trimmed by 8 bases and V by 5 bases; bases with no gene match: 17. CDR1 is LGHNT and CDR2 is FRNRAP in the germline V gene. The CDR3 coding sequence is TGTGCTAGTGGTCCTTCGGATAAAGACAGGGTGCGGGAAAAACTGTTTTTT. It translates to CASGPSDKDRVREKLFF.

The J gene is TRBJ2-1, the V gene TRBV12-5; D ambiguous. There are 13 residues in the CDR3. CDR1 is LGHNT, CDR2 FRNRAP, per germline. Trimming took off 7 bases at V and 3 bases at J, with 10 bases between the two ends. The CDR3 loop reads CASDRRNYNEQFF. The CDR3 coding sequence is TGTGCTAGTGATCGGCGGAACTACAATGAGCAGTTCTTC. The full variable domain, with the rest looked up from reference TRBV12-5 and TRBJ2-1, is DARVTQTPRHKVTEMGQEVTMRCQPILGHNTVFWYRQTMMQGLELLAYFRNRAPLDDSGMPKDRFSAEMPDATLATLKIQPSEPRDSAVYFCASDRRNYNEQFFGPGTRLTVL.

Comment on this clone: One junction end does not reproduce the germline sequence, and a read error may be involved. The chain couples TRBV7-7 to TRBJ2-2; 12 bases map to TRBD2. There are 19 residues in the CDR3. Per the germline V gene, CDR1 is SSHAT and CDR2 is FNYEAQ (reference sequence). CDR3 sequence reads: CASSLLASGRAMYTGELFF. CDR3 in DNA: TGTGCTAGCAGCTTATTAGCTAGCGGGAGGGCCATGTACACCGGGGAGCTGTTTTTT.

In the case of this clone: The germline gene is not matched at one end of the junction; a read error may be the cause. The sample holds other DNA sequences that translate to the same CDR3. The CDR3 here is CASRPKMNTEAFF. CDR3 nucleotide sequence: TGTGCCAGTAGGCCAAAGATGAATACTGAAGCTTTCTTT. V usage is TRBV19 and J usage is TRBJ1-1; the D is unclear. In germline, CDR1 is LNHDA, CDR2 SQIVND (reference sequence). CDR3 length: 13 residues.

In DNA form, the CDR3 reads TGCGCCAGCAGCCGAATTACTAACTATGGCTACACCTTC. Its translation is CASSRITNYGYTF. The J gene is TRBJ1-2, the V gene TRBV4-1, with unresolved D. V lost 4 bases, J lost 0 bases, and 6 bases lay in between. From germline, CDR1 is MGHRA and CDR2 YSYEKL. CDR3 size: 13 residues.

Concerning this clone itself: Other DNA sequences in the same sample also yield this CDR3. This rearrangement joins TRBV11-2 to TRBJ2-1, with 11 nucleotides matching TRBD2. Trimming took 6 bases from V and 0 from J; bases not matched to a gene: 13. This CDR3 has 19 amino acids. Germline CDR1 reads SGHAT; CDR2 reads FQNNGV. The CDR3 nucleotides are TGTGCCAGCAGGGCGGGGACGGGACTAGCGGCAAGCTCCTACAATGAGCAGTTCTTC. Residues: CASRAGTGLAASSYNEQFF.

The V gene is TRBV3-1 (or the pseudogene TRBV3-2), the J gene TRBJ1-6; no definite D call. Trimming shortened V by 0 bases and J by 7 bases, and 10 bases separated the two germline ends. The germline CDR1 and CDR2 sequences are LGHDT and YNNKEL (reference sequence). CDR3 length: 15 residues. In nucleotides, the CDR3 is TGTGCCAGCAGCCAAGAGGCGGCCCCAAATTCACCCCTCCACTTT. Translating gives CASSQEAAPNSPLHF.

CDR3 bases: TGTGCCAGCAGCGTAGGAGGGAATGGTCAGCCCCAGCATTTT. It specifies CASSVGGNGQPQHF. The chain uses TRBV9 and TRBJ1-5; the D is unclear. This CDR3 region has 14 residues. V was pared by 0 bases and J by 6 bases, with 10 bases between. Germline V gives CDR1 SGDLS, CDR2 YYNGEE.

The chain joins TRBV9 to TRBJ1-2, with 7 nucleotides matching TRBD1. Germline lookup yields CDR1 SGDLS and CDR2 YYNGEE. The CDR3 is 13 amino acids. V dropped 7 bases and J dropped 3; count of bases not matched to a gene: 6. The CDR3 loop reads CASGTGTDYGYTF. In nucleotides, the CDR3 is TGTGCCAGCGGGACCGGGACAGACTATGGCTACACCTTC.

The chain uses TRBV28 and TRBJ2-3; 9 positions agree with TRBD1. This CDR3 is built from 16 residues. After removal of 4 bases from V and 7 bases from J, the junction contained 12 bases not matched to a gene. Germline-derived CDR1 and CDR2 are MDHEN and SYDVKM. CDR3 amino acids: CASSSTPDRGRHTQYF. Here the CDR3 DNA reads TGTGCCAGCAGTTCCACCCCGGACAGGGGTAGACATACGCAGTATTTT.

The chain carries TRBV12-3 or TRBV12-4 and TRBJ2-1; 8 bases align to TRBD1. Trimming at V came to 5 bases and at J to 7 bases, leaving 4 bases not matched to a gene. The CDR3 contains 13 residues. The CDR3 nucleotides read TGTGCCAGCAGTGGACAGGGCGGGAATGAGCAGTTCTTC. Its translation is CASSGQGGNEQFF.

To note about this clone: The junction departs from the called germline gene at one end, perhaps through a read error. This sequence joins TRBV24-1 and TRBJ1-5, with 10 bases fitting TRBD1. CDR1 KGHDR and CDR2 SFDVKD come from the germline V gene. This CDR3 region has 19 residues. The CDR3 region has the DNA TGTACCACCAGTGATTCTCCCGGGACAGGGGTAAGCAGCAATCAGCCCCAGCATTTT. It specifies CTTSDSPGTGVSSNQPQHF.

The chain combines TRBV20-1 with TRBJ1-5; 7 bases fit TRBD1. This CDR3 has 11 amino acids. Trimming at V came to 5 bases and at J to 7 bases, leaving 2 bases not matched to a gene. The germline gives CDR1 DFQATT, CDR2 SNEGSKA (reference sequence). The CDR3 DNA follows: TGCAGTGCTCAACAGGGGCAGCCCCAGCATTTT. The encoded protein is CSAQQGQPQHF.

V and J are TRBV7-6 and TRBJ1-1; tentatively, D is TRBD1 (5 bases). CDR1 and CDR2 (germline): SGHVS, FNYEAQ. The length of the CDR3 is 14 residues. V shed 5 bases and J shed 0 bases, with 10 bases lying between them. The CDR3 sequence: CASSVGHLNTEAFF. CDR3 nucleotides: TGTGCCAGCAGCGTCGGACACTTGAACACTGAAGCTTTCTTT.